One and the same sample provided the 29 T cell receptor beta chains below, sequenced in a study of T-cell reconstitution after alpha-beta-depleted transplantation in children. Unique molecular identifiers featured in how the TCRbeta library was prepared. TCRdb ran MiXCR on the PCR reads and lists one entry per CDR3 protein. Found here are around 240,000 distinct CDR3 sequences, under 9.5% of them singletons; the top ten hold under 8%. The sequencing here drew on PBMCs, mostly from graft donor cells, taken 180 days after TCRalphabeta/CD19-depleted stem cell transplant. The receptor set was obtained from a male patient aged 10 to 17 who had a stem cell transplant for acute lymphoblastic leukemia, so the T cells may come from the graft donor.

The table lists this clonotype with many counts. For the CDR3, the DNA is TGTGCCAGCACCGAGGTCGGCGAGCAGTACTTC. Amino acids: CASTEVGEQYF. The chain is built from TRBV6-6 and TRBJ2-7; D gene ambiguous. Germline CDR1 and CDR2: MNHNY and SVGAGI (reference sequence). The length of the CDR3 is 11 residues. V shed 7 bases and J shed 6 bases, with 10 bases lying between them.

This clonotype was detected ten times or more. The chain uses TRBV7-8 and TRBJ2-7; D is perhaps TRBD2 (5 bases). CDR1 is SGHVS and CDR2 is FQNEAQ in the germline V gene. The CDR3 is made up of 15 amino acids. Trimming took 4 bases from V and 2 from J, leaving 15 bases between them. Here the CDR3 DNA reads TGTGCCAGCAGCTCCACCAGACTAAGGACCTACGAGCAGTACTTC. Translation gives CASSSTRLRTYEQYF.

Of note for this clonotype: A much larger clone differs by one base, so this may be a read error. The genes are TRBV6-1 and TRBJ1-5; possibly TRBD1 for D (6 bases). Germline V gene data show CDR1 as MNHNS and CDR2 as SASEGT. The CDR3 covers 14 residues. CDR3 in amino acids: CASAGHRGNQRQHF. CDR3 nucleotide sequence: TGTGCCAGCGCGGGACACCGGGGCAATCAGCGCCAGCATTTT.

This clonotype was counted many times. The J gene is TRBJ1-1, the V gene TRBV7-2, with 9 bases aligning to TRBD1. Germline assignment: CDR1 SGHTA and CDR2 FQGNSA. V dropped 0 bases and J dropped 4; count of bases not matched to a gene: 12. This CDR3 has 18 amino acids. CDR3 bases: TGTGCCAGCAGCTTAGCCCCAGGACAGGGGCGTGGGGGCACTGAAGCTTTCTTT. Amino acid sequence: CASSLAPGQGRGGTEAFF.

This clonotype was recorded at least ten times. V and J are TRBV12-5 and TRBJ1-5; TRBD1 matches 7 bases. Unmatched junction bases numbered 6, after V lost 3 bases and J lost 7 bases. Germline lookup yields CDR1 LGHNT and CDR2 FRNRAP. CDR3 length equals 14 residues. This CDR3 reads CASGLTRGWQPQHF. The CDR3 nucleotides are TGTGCTAGTGGTTTAACCAGGGGGTGGCAGCCCCAGCATTTT. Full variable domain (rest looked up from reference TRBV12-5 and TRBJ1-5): DARVTQTPRHKVTEMGQEVTMRCQPILGHNTVFWYRQTMMQGLELLAYFRNRAPLDDSGMPKDRFSAEMPDATLATLKIQPSEPRDSAVYFCASGLTRGWQPQHFGDGTRLSIL.

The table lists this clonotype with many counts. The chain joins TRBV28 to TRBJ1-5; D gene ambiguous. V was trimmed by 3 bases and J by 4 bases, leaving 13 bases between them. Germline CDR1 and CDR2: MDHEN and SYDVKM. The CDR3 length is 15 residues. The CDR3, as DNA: TGTGCCAGCAGTTTGGGCTTTTGGGGTAATCAGCCCCAGCATTTT. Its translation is CASSLGFWGNQPQHF. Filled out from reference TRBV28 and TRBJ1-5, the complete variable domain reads DVKVTQSSRYLVKRTGEKVFLECVQDMDHENMFWYRQDPGLGLRLIYFSYDVKMKEKGDIPEGYSVSREKKERFSLILESASTNQTSMYLCASSLGFWGNQPQHFGDGTRLSIL.

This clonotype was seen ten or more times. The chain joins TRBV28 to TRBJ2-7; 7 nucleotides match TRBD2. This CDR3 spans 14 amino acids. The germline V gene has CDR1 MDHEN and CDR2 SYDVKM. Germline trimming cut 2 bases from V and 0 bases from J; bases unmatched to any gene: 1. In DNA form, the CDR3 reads TGTGCCAGCAGTTTAGAGCGGGACTCCTACGAGCAGTACTTC. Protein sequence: CASSLERDSYEQYF.

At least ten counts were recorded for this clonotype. This CDR3 is CASSLIVGTGFDEQYF. CDR3 in DNA: TGCGCCAGCAGCTTGATCGTCGGGACAGGGTTCGACGAGCAGTACTTC. The chain links TRBV5-1 to TRBJ2-7; 9 bases align to TRBD1. J gave up 5 bases and V 1 base, and 10 bases lay outside the gene matches. The CDR3 loop spans 16 amino acids. Germline V gives CDR1 SGHRS, CDR2 YFSETQ.

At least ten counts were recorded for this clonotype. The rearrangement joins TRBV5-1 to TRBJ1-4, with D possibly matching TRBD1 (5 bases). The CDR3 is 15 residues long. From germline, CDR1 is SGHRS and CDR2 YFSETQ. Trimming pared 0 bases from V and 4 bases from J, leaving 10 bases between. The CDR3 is CASSLEGIDNEKLFF. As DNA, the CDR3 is TGCGCCAGCAGCTTGGAGGGGATCGATAATGAAAAACTGTTTTTT.

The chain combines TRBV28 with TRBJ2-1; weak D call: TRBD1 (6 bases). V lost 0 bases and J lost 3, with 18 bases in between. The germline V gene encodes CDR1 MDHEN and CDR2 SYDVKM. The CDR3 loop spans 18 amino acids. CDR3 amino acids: CASSLWGFQGNHYNEQFF. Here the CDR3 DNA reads TGTGCCAGCAGTTTATGGGGGTTTCAGGGGAACCACTACAATGAGCAGTTCTTC.

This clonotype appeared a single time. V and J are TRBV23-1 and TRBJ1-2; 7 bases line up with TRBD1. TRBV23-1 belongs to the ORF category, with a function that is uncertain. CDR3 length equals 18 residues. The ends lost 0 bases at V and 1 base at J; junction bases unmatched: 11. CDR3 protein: CASSQSSGRGGCNYGYTF. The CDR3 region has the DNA TGCGCCAGCAGTCAATCTTCAGGCAGGGGGGGCTGTAACTATGGCTACACCTTC.

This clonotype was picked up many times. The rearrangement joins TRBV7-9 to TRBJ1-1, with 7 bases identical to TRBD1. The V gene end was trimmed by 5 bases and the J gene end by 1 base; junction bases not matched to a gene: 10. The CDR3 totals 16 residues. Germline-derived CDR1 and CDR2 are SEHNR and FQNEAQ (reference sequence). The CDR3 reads CASSHGTTGSNTEAFF. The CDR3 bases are TGTGCCAGCAGCCACGGAACGACAGGGTCGAACACTGAAGCTTTCTTT.

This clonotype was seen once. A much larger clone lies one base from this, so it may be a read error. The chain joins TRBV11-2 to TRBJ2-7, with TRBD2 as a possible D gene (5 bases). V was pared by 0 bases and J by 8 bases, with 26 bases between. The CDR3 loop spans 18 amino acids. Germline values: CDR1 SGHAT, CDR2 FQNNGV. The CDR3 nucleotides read TGTGCCAGCAGCTTAGATTCCCTTTCGGGGAGCCGGAGCACCCAGCAGTACTTC. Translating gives CASSLDSLSGSRSTQQYF.

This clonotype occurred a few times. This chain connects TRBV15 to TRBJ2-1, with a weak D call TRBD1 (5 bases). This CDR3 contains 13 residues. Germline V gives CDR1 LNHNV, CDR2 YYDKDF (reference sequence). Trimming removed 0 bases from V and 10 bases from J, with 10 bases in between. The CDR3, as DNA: TGTGCCACCAGCAGAGAAGGGGTGAGCGAGCAGTTCTTC. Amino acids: CATSREGVSEQFF. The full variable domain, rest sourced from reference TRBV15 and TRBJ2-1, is DAMVIQNPRYQVTQFGKPVTLSCSQTLNHNVMYWYQQKSSQAPKLLFHYYDKDFNNEADTPDNFQSRRPNTSFCFLDIRSPGLGDTAMYLCATSREGVSEQFFGPGTRLTVL.

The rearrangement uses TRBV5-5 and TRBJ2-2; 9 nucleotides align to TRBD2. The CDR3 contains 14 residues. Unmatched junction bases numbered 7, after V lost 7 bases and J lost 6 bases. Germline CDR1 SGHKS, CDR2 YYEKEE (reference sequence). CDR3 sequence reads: CASGPGTSSGELFF. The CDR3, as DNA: TGTGCCAGCGGCCCCGGGACTAGCTCCGGGGAGCTGTTTTTT.

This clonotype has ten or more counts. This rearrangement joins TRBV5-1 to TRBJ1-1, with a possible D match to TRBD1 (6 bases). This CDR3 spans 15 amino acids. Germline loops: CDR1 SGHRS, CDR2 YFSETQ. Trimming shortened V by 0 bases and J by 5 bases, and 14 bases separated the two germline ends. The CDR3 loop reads CASSLVGGGGTEAFF. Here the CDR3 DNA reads TGCGCCAGCAGCTTGGTCGGCGGAGGGGGAACTGAAGCTTTCTTT.

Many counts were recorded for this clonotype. The CDR3 coding sequence is TGCAGTGCTAGGCCTCAGGGACTGTATGGCTACACCTTC. Amino acid sequence: CSARPQGLYGYTF. The chain couples TRBV20-1 to TRBJ1-2, with D tentatively TRBD1 (5 bases). This CDR3 contains 13 residues. Deletions cut 3 bases from V and 5 bases from J, with 13 bases between. Germline V gives CDR1 DFQATT, CDR2 SNEGSKA (reference sequence).

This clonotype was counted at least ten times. The CDR3 loop is CASIRGGARETQYF. CDR3 nucleotide sequence: TGTGCCAGCATCCGAGGGGGGGCCAGAGAGACCCAGTACTTC. This chain connects TRBV6-5 to TRBJ2-5; D is perhaps TRBD2 (7 bases). V was cut by 7 bases and J by 4 bases, with 16 bases left in between. Germline-derived CDR1 and CDR2 are MNHEY and SVGAGI. The CDR3 covers 14 residues.

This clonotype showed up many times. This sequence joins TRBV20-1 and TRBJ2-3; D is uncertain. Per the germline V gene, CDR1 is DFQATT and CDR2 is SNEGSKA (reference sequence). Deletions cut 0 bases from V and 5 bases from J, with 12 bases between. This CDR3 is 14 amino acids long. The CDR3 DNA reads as TGCAGTGCTAGAGATCCCCGACGGAAAGATACGCAGTATTTT. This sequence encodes CSARDPRRKDTQYF.

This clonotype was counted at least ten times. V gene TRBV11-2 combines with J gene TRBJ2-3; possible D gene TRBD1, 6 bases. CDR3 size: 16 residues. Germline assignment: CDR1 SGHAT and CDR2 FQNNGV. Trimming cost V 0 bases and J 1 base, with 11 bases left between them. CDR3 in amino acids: CASSLEGHRGTDTQYF. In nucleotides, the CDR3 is TGTGCCAGCAGCTTAGAGGGACATCGTGGCACAGATACGCAGTATTTT.

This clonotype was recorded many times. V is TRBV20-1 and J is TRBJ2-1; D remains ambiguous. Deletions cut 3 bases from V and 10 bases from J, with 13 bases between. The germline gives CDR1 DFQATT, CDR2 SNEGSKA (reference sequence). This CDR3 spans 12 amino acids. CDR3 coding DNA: TGCAGTGCTAGTGATACCGGGCCCGAGCAGTTCTTC. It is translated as CSASDTGPEQFF.

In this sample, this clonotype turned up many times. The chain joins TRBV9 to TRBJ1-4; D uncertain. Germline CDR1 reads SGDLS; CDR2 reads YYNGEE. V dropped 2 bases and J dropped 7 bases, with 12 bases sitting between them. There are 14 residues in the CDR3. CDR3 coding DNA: TGTGCCAGCAGCGTTTCCGGGAGCGGTGAAAAACTGTTTTTT. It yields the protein CASSVSGSGEKLFF.

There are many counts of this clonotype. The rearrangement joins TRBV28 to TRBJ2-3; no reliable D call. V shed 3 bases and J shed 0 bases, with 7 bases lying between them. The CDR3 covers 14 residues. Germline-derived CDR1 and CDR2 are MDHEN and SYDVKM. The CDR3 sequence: CASSFPPSTDTQYF. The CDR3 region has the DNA TGTGCCAGCAGTTTCCCACCTAGCACAGATACGCAGTATTTT.

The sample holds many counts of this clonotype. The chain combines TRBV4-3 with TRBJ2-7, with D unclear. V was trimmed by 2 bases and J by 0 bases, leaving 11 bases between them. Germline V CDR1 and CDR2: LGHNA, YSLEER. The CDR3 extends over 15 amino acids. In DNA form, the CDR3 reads TGCGCCAGCAGCCAAAAAACAGTTCGCTCCTACGAGCAGTACTTC. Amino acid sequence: CASSQKTVRSYEQYF.

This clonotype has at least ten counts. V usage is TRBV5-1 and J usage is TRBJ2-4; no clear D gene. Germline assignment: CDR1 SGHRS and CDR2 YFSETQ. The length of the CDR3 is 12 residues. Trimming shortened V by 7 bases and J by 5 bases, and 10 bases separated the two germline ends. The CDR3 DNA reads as TGCGCCAGCCGTGGAAGGGAAAACATTCAGTACTTC. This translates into CASRGRENIQYF.

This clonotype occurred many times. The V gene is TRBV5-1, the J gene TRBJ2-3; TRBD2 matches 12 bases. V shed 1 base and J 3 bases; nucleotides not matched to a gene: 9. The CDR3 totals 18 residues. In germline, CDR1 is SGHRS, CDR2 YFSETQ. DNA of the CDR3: TGCGCCAGCAGCTTGTCTAGCGGGGGGGCGGTGCCGACAGATACGCAGTATTTT. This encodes CASSLSSGGAVPTDTQYF.

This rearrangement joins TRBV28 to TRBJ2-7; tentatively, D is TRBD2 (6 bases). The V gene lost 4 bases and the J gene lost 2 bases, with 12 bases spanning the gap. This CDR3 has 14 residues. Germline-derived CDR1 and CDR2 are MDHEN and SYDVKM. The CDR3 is CASSSGTFTYEQYF. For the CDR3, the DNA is TGTGCCAGCAGTTCGGGGACTTTTACCTACGAGCAGTACTTC.

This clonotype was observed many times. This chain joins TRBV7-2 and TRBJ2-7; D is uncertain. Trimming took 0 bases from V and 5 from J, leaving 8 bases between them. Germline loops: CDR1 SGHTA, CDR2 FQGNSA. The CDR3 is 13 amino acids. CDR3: CASSLANPNEQYF. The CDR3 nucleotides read TGTGCCAGCAGCTTAGCGAACCCGAACGAGCAGTACTTC.

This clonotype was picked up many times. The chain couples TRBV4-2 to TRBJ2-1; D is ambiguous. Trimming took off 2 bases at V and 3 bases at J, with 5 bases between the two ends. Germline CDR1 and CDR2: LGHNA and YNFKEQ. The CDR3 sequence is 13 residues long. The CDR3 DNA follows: TGTGCCAGCAGCCAACGACTCTACAATGAGCAGTTCTTC. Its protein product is CASSQRLYNEQFF.